This TCR beta chain was retrieved from a study of T cells in localized non-small cell lung cancer. A remark on this clone: What it binds is unknown.

The method was immunoSEQ multiplex PCR; TCRdb's version includes in-frame clones alone and lacks a portion of them. The data contain 75,000 to 80,000 clones, 80% of them singletons. The CDR3 is 15 amino acids. The V gene lost 5 bases and the J gene lost 7 bases, with 20 bases spanning the gap. The germline V gene has CDR1 MNHNY and CDR2 SVGAGI (reference sequence). General study points: Highest T cell clonality was seen in uninvolved adjacent lung, surpassing that measured in tumor.

The receptor's source is a female donor over 55 with stage I lung adenocarcinoma. This chain uses TRBV6-6 with TRBJ2-5; D unresolved. The sample in question was peripheral blood, obtained before any cancer treatment. The CDR3 sequence is CASSTLPGPPGTQYF. CDR3 nucleotides: TGTGCCAGCAGTACGCTACCTGGGCCCCCTGGGACCCAGTACTTC.